The 4 T cell receptor beta chains reported below all come from one sample, sequenced in a study of beta chain features in type 1 diabetes. The entirety of the isolated RNA underwent reverse transcription, so expressed TCRB transcripts were sequenced. Here immunoSEQ multiplex PCR was the method, and the copy in TCRdb shows in-frame clones only, minus some. This table holds under 200,000 clones, around 8% found once. Material: central memory CD4+ T cells from blood. Receptor source: a man younger than 35 in good health.

The genes are TRBV28 and TRBJ2-5; perhaps TRBD2 as D (5 bases). V gave up 10 bases and J gave up 4 bases, with 19 bases separating them. CDR3 size: 14 residues. Germline V lookup: CDR1 MDHEN, CDR2 SYDVKM. CDR3 sequence: CAIQDWGGGETQYF. CDR3 DNA sequence: TGTGCCATCCAGGATTGGGGTGGAGGAGAGACCCAGTACTTC.

This clone was seen more than once but under ten times. The chain has TRBV28 and TRBJ1-5; 9 nucleotides match TRBD1. This CDR3 has 16 amino acids. Germline CDR1 MDHEN, CDR2 SYDVKM. J gave up 4 bases and V 4 bases, and 8 bases lay outside the gene matches. The CDR3 nucleotides are TGTGCCAGCAGTTGGGGGGCGGGACAGGGTAATCAGCCCCAGCATTTT. It translates to CASSWGAGQGNQPQHF.

The chain uses TRBV28 and TRBJ1-5; D unresolved. Germline loops: CDR1 MDHEN, CDR2 SYDVKM. V was clipped by 10 bases and J by 5 bases, with 12 bases between them. This CDR3 region has 12 residues. Here the CDR3 reads CATEGSDQPQHF. CDR3 in DNA: TGTGCCACCGAGGGTTCCGATCAGCCCCAGCATTTT.

This clone has only a few counts. The rearrangement links TRBV6-4 to TRBJ1-4; D is undetermined. V lost 8 bases to trimming and J lost 1 base, with 8 bases between them. This CDR3 is built from 13 residues. Germline assignment: CDR1 MRHNA and CDR2 SNTAGT. The CDR3 loop reads CASAAETNEKLFF. The CDR3 DNA follows: TGTGCCAGCGCGGCGGAAACTAATGAAAAACTGTTTTTT.